Following are 16 T cell receptor beta chains from one sample sequenced in a study of blood T cell repertoires in COVID-19 (TCRdb year 2020). To prepare the library, the immunoSEQ multiplex PCR assay was applied. What TCRdb holds here is the immuneACCESS table cut down to in-frame rearrangements. Part of the clones is not present; checked against another copy, under half of the missing clones reflect an unresolved V gene, and the others are unexplained. The sample profile shows around 480,000 clones; more than 70% of them were found once. Of the sample, around 12% falls within the top ten clones. Sequencing was done on a sample of peripheral blood. These receptors were collected from a woman between 50 and 59 years old with COVID-19, enrolled during active disease.

The chain employs TRBV2 and TRBJ2-4, with TRBD2 identical over 8 bases. The CDR3 is 17 amino acids. The germline V gene encodes CDR1 SNHLY and CDR2 FYNNEI. Unmatched junction bases numbered 10, after V lost 4 bases and J lost 2 bases. This chain's CDR3 is CASSVTPAGGPKNIQYF. CDR3 sequence (DNA): TGTGCCAGCAGTGTGACGCCCGCGGGGGGCCCCAAAAACATTCAGTACTTC.

V and J are TRBV6-1 and TRBJ1-2, with D perhaps matching TRBD1 (6 bases). V was cut by 2 bases and J by 1 base, with 11 bases left in between. The CDR3 extends over 15 amino acids. Germline CDR1 and CDR2: MNHNS and SASEGT. The DNA of the CDR3 is TGTGCCAGCAGTGAAAGGGACACCTATAACTATGGCTACACCTTC. This codes for CASSERDTYNYGYTF.

The chain is built from TRBV5-4 and TRBJ1-4, with 8 nucleotides matching TRBD1. V shed 4 bases, J shed 3 bases, and the junction held 11 bases outside the gene matches. The CDR3 contains 17 residues. Germline CDR1 is SGHNT and CDR2 is YYREEE (reference sequence). The CDR3 DNA is TGTGCCAGCAGCCCAGGGGGCGCCTCAGAGTCTAATGAAAAACTGTTTTTT. Its translation is CASSPGGASESNEKLFF.

In its sample, this clone was seen once. The chain is built from TRBV4-2 and TRBJ1-5; TRBD1 matches 8 bases. In germline, CDR1 is LGHNA, CDR2 YNFKEQ. The length of the CDR3 is 12 residues. The V gene end was trimmed by 6 bases and the J gene end by 15 bases; junction bases not matched to a gene: 10. The CDR3 loop reads CASRDITGGSHF. The CDR3 nucleotides read TGTGCCAGCAGGGATATAACAGGGGGATCGCATTTT.

This chain uses TRBV2 with TRBJ2-1, with TRBD2 as a possible D gene (5 bases). V gave up 5 bases and J gave up 9 bases, with 14 bases separating them. The CDR3 runs 13 residues. Germline CDR1 is SNHLY and CDR2 is FYNNEI. CDR3 residues: CASSTDFAGEQFF. The CDR3 coding sequence is TGTGCCAGCAGTACGGACTTCGCGGGTGAGCAGTTCTTC.

J is TRBJ1-1 and V is TRBV12-3 or TRBV12-4; D might be TRBD1 (5 bases). The CDR3 length is 11 residues. V shed 3 bases and J shed 10 bases, with 9 bases lying between them. The CDR3 sequence is CASSLGGRAFF. CDR3 bases: TGTGCCAGCAGTTTGGGGGGACGAGCTTTCTTT.

The chain uses TRBV9 and TRBJ2-1, with 8 nucleotides matching TRBD2. There are 13 residues in the CDR3. CDR1 is SGDLS, CDR2 YYNGEE, per germline. Losses at the gene ends were 3 bases for V and 6 bases for J; bases not matched to a gene: 2. CDR3 DNA sequence: TGTGCCAGCAGCGATCGGGGGGGCAATGAGCAGTTCTTC. It is translated as CASSDRGGNEQFF.

The J gene is TRBJ1-3, the V gene TRBV2; D is unresolved. This CDR3 spans 14 amino acids. Germline V gene lookup returns CDR1 SNHLY and CDR2 FYNNEI. V lost 3 bases to trimming and J lost 0 bases, with 6 bases between them. This CDR3 reads CASSEGLSGNTIYF. The DNA of the CDR3 is TGTGCCAGCAGTGAGGGCCTCTCTGGAAACACCATATATTTT.

The chain employs TRBV7-3 and TRBJ2-6; D is unclear. The germline CDR1 and CDR2 sequences are SGHTA and FQGTGA. The CDR3 loop spans 16 amino acids. V gave up 2 bases and J gave up 0 bases, with 8 bases separating them. The CDR3 loop is CASSLDTTSGANVLTF. DNA of the CDR3: TGTGCCAGCAGCTTAGACACCACCTCTGGGGCCAACGTCCTGACTTTC.

CDR3 sequence: CASSPRDRVNSGANVLTF. The CDR3 DNA is TGTGCCAGCAGCCCCCGGGACAGGGTGAACTCTGGGGCCAACGTCCTGACTTTC. This chain links TRBV5-4 with TRBJ2-6; TRBD1 matches at 9 bases. Germline loops: CDR1 SGHNT, CDR2 YYREEE (reference sequence). J was trimmed by 0 bases and V by 4 bases; bases with no gene match: 8. CDR3 size: 18 residues.

The chain links TRBV6-1 to TRBJ1-6; D ambiguous. Germline V gives CDR1 MNHNS, CDR2 SASEGT. This CDR3 region has 19 residues. Deletions cut 4 bases from V and 1 base from J, with 20 bases between. The CDR3 loop is CASSVAGRWLGSYNSPLHF. The CDR3, as DNA: TGTGCCAGCAGTGTGGCGGGTCGTTGGCTGGGGTCCTATAATTCACCCCTCCACTTT.

The chain joins TRBV6-6 to TRBJ2-1, with 7 bases lining up with TRBD1. Germline values: CDR1 MNHNY, CDR2 SVGAGI (reference sequence). J gave up 7 bases and V 0 bases, and 6 bases lay outside the gene matches. The CDR3 runs 15 residues. The CDR3 region is CASSYSVDRANEQFF. The CDR3, as DNA: TGTGCCAGCAGTTACTCAGTTGACAGGGCGAATGAGCAGTTCTTC.

This chain uses TRBV30 with TRBJ1-4; 7 positions agree with TRBD1. The CDR3 length is 15 residues. Trimming removed 1 base from V and 7 bases from J; junction bases left unmatched: 9. The V gene's germline CDR1 is GTSNPN and CDR2 SVGIG (reference sequence). The CDR3 spells CAWSGISRGTEKLFF. CDR3 coding DNA: TGTGCCTGGAGTGGTATTTCCAGGGGGACTGAAAAACTGTTTTTT.

This chain uses TRBV5-1 with TRBJ2-7, with TRBD2 matching over 8 bases. Germline loops: CDR1 SGHRS, CDR2 YFSETQ. The junction had 5 bases not matched to a gene; V was cut back by 2 bases and J by 4 bases. This CDR3 comprises 14 residues. This CDR3 reads CASSFSGVGYEQYF. CDR3 DNA sequence: TGCGCCAGCAGCTTTAGCGGGGTAGGATACGAGCAGTACTTC.

J is TRBJ1-1 and V is TRBV7-2; D remains ambiguous. This CDR3 comprises 15 residues. V gave up 0 bases and J gave up 3 bases, with 11 bases separating them. Germline lookup yields CDR1 SGHTA and CDR2 FQGNSA. CDR3 DNA sequence: TGTGCCAGCAGCTTAGCAAGGTCCGCGGACACTGAAGCTTTCTTT. Translated: CASSLARSADTEAFF.

This chain connects TRBV28 to TRBJ1-1, with TRBD1 matching over 7 bases. The CDR3 has 11 residues. The J segment lost 13 bases and the V segment lost 6 bases, leaving 8 bases of the junction unmatched. Germline V lookup: CDR1 MDHEN, CDR2 SYDVKM. The CDR3, as DNA: TGTGCCAGCAGACGAGGACAGGACGTTTTCTTT. Its translation is CASRRGQDVFF. The complete variable domain, with remaining parts taken from reference TRBV28 and TRBJ1-1, reads DVKVTQSSRYLVKRTGEKVFLECVQDMDHENMFWYRQDPGLGLRLIYFSYDVKMKEKGDIPEGYSVSREKKERFSLILESASTNQTSMYLCASRRGQDVFFGQGTRLTVV.